The 17 T cell receptor beta chains reported below all come from one sample, sequenced in a study of regulatory T cells in long-lasting Graves disease. Researchers made TCR beta libraries by using iRepertoire HTBI primers and running Arm-PCR on CDR3 regions. TCRdb called the multiplex PCR reads again in MiXCR, with one record for every CDR3 protein. The sample lists 310,000 or so distinct CDR3 sequences; 20% were seen once. The time point here: persistent/refractory GD, antithyroid drugs over 5 years with positive TRAb. The authors made the TCR library using RNA they extracted from PBMCs. Sequencing used peripheral blood mononuclear cells (PBMCs), obtained when the disease was refractory, from a patient treated with antithyroid drugs. The origin of the receptors is a female donor with Graves disease.

This clonotype was seen at least ten times. V usage is TRBV11-3 and J usage is TRBJ2-5; D possibly matches TRBD1 or TRBD2 (6 bases each). The CDR3 spans 16 residues. CDR1 SGHNT and CDR2 YENEEA come from the germline V gene. Trimming stripped 5 bases from V and 2 bases from J, with 18 bases between. DNA for the CDR3: TGTGCCAGCAGCGGAATTTACAGGGAGGAACAAGAGACCCAGTACTTC. It yields the protein CASSGIYREEQETQYF. Full variable domain (outside the CDR3, taken from reference TRBV11-3 and TRBJ2-5): EAGVVQSPRYKIIEKKQPVAFWCNPISGHNTLYWYLQNLGQGPELLIRYENEEAVDDSQLPKDRFSAERLKGVDSTLKIQPAELGDSAVYLCASSGIYREEQETQYFGPGTRLLVL.

Only a few counts were recorded for this clonotype. The chain couples TRBV3-1 to TRBJ2-2; no definite D call. The CDR3 runs 15 residues. Germline-derived CDR1 and CDR2 are LGHDT and YNNKEL (reference sequence). V lost 0 bases and J lost 7, with 12 bases in between. Here the CDR3 DNA reads TGTGCCAGCAGCCAAGAACTACGCGCAGGCGGGGAGCTGTTTTTT. Encoded protein: CASSQELRAGGELFF.

This clonotype has ten or more counts. The chain joins TRBV3-1 to TRBJ1-1; TRBD1 is a possible D gene (5 bases). The CDR3 is 16 residues long. V was clipped by 0 bases and J by 2 bases, with 13 bases between them. CDR1 LGHDT and CDR2 YNNKEL come from the germline V gene (reference sequence). CDR3 residues: CASSQDGHLGNTEAFF. The CDR3 region has the DNA TGTGCCAGCAGCCAAGATGGACATTTGGGTAACACTGAAGCTTTCTTT. Variable domain in full (rest from reference TRBV3-1 and TRBJ1-1): DTAVSQTPKYLVTQMGNDKSIKCEQNLGHDTMYWYKQDSKKFLKIMFSYNNKELIINETVPNRFSPKSPDKAHLNLHINSLELGDSAVYFCASSQDGHLGNTEAFFGQGTRLTVV.

This clonotype was seen more than once but under ten times. A much larger clone sits a single nucleotide away, making a read error possible. The chain joins TRBV2 to TRBJ2-4; 11 bases are a match to TRBD2. V shed 8 bases and J 12 bases; nucleotides not matched to a gene: 9. The CDR3 sequence is 13 residues long. Germline V gives CDR1 SNHLY, CDR2 FYNNEI. In nucleotides, the CDR3 is TGTGCCAGCGCCCCGGGACTAGCGGAAGATCAGTACTTC. Translated: CASAPGLAEDQYF.

V usage is TRBV30 and J usage is TRBJ1-5; D is undetermined. Germline loops: CDR1 GTSNPN, CDR2 SVGIG (reference sequence). V shed 0 bases and J shed 6 bases, with 9 bases lying between them. The length of the CDR3 is 13 residues. The CDR3 coding sequence is TGTGCCTGGAGTGTAGGCGGGTTTCAGCCCCAGCATTTT. As protein: CAWSVGGFQPQHF.

This clonotype came up a few times. The rearrangement links TRBV10-3 to TRBJ1-1; 11 nucleotides align to TRBD1. The CDR3 has 13 residues. The J segment lost 3 bases and the V segment lost 10 bases, leaving 4 bases of the junction unmatched. CDR1 and CDR2 from the germline V gene are ENHRY and SYGVKD. CDR3 sequence: CATSDRGHTEAFF. The CDR3 coding sequence is TGTGCCACGTCGGACAGGGGGCACACTGAAGCTTTCTTT.

In its sample, this clonotype was seen a few times. The genes are TRBV5-6 and TRBJ2-7; D unresolved. The CDR3 has 15 residues. The germline V and J ends were trimmed by 0 bases and 8 bases, with 18 bases remaining between them. CDR1 SGHDT and CDR2 YYEEEE come from the germline V gene. CDR3 residues: CASSLGGSEESKQYF. In nucleotides, the CDR3 is TGTGCCAGCAGCTTGGGAGGCAGCGAAGAGTCTAAGCAGTACTTC. The full variable domain, its missing parts supplied by reference TRBV5-6 and TRBJ2-7, is DAGVTQSPTHLIKTRGQQVTLRCSPKSGHDTVSWYQQALGQGPQFIFQYYEEEERQRGNFPDRFSGHQFPNYSSELNVNALLLGDSALYLCASSLGGSEESKQYFGPGTRLTVT.

The table lists this clonotype with many counts. CDR3 DNA: TGTGCCACCAGCAGACAGGGGCCGGGGACCCAGTACTTC. The encoded protein is CATSRQGPGTQYF. The chain employs TRBV15 and TRBJ2-5; maybe TRBD1 (6 bases). The germline CDR1 and CDR2 sequences are LNHNV and YYDKDF (reference sequence). Between the trimmed V and J ends, which lost 2 bases and 7 bases, there was a span of 11 bases. The CDR3 is 13 amino acids.

This chain joins TRBV11-2 and TRBJ2-7; 12 bases match TRBD1. The V gene's germline CDR1 is SGHAT and CDR2 FQNNGV. The CDR3 is 18 residues long. The V gene end was trimmed by 0 bases and the J gene end by 3 bases; junction bases not matched to a gene: 9. CDR3 residues: CASSLDRGQGAPFYEQYF. CDR3 coding DNA: TGTGCCAGCAGCTTAGATAGGGGACAGGGGGCCCCTTTCTACGAGCAGTACTTC. Full variable domain (outside the CDR3, taken from reference TRBV11-2 and TRBJ2-7): EAGVAQSPRYKIIEKRQSVAFWCNPISGHATLYWYQQILGQGPKLLIQFQNNGVVDDSQLPKDRFSAERLKGVDSTLKIQPAKLEDSAVYLCASSLDRGQGAPFYEQYFGPGTRLTVT.

On this clonotype: A read error may explain this, as a much larger clone is one base away. The chain employs TRBV11-1 and TRBJ1-1; D remains unclear. This CDR3 contains 13 residues. The V and J ends lost 6 bases and 1 base respectively, with 9 bases between them. Per germline, CDR1 SGHAT and CDR2 FQDESV (reference sequence). Here the CDR3 DNA reads TGTGCCAGCAGTACTCCGGGGAACACTGAAGCTTTCTTT. This translates into CASSTPGNTEAFF.

This clonotype was recorded many times. V and J are TRBV15 and TRBJ1-4; no reliable D call. Trimming cost V 8 bases and J 3 bases, with 22 bases left between them. Germline CDR1 LNHNV, CDR2 YYDKDF (reference sequence). This CDR3 contains 17 residues. The CDR3 loop reads CATRSGPESWANEKLFF. CDR3 sequence (DNA): TGTGCCACCCGATCCGGGCCCGAATCCTGGGCTAATGAAAAACTGTTTTTT.

The chain is built from TRBV6-6 and TRBJ1-2; 8 bases are shared with TRBD1. Germline V gives CDR1 MNHNY, CDR2 SVGAGI (reference sequence). V lost 0 bases to trimming and J lost 6 bases; unmatched junction nucleotides: 3. The CDR3 contains 14 residues. The CDR3 nucleotides read TGTGCCAGCAGTTACTCGAGACAGGGGAATGGCTACACCTTC. Translating gives CASSYSRQGNGYTF.

There are a few counts of this clonotype. The chain employs TRBV7-6 and TRBJ1-2, with D hard to call. V lost 2 bases and J 1 base, leaving 20 bases between the germline ends. The CDR3 is 18 residues long. The V gene's germline CDR1 is SGHVS and CDR2 FNYEAQ. The DNA for the CDR3 is TGTGCCAGCAGCTTAATTAGCGGGGAGGATCGGGGTAACTATGGCTACACCTTC. Its protein product is CASSLISGEDRGNYGYTF.

This clonotype has a count of ten or more. This sequence joins TRBV11-2 and TRBJ2-5; unclear D gene. Per the germline V gene, CDR1 is SGHAT and CDR2 is FQNNGV. The CDR3 has 14 amino acids. Trimming took off 3 bases at V and 2 bases at J, with 10 bases between the two ends. The CDR3 loop reads CASSFGNRQETQYF. The CDR3 nucleotides are TGTGCCAGCAGCTTCGGCAACCGACAAGAGACCCAGTACTTC.

This clonotype was detected only a few times. The chain recombines TRBV5-1 with TRBJ2-5; 8 nucleotides match TRBD1. CDR3 length: 14 residues. Losses at the gene ends were 4 bases for V and 5 bases for J; bases not matched to a gene: 7. CDR1 and CDR2 (germline): SGHRS, YFSETQ. The CDR3 reads CASSPTGESETQYF. The CDR3, as DNA: TGCGCCAGCAGCCCGACAGGGGAGAGCGAGACCCAGTACTTC.

A few counts support this clonotype. V is TRBV12-3 or TRBV12-4 and J is TRBJ2-3, with D tentatively TRBD2 (5 bases). This CDR3 comprises 14 residues. Trimming left V 3 bases short and J 2 bases short, with 9 bases between. The CDR3 protein is CASSLGAFTDTQYF. CDR3 nucleotide sequence: TGTGCCAGCAGTTTGGGAGCATTCACAGATACGCAGTATTTT.

The chain couples TRBV19 to TRBJ2-6; D may match TRBD1 or TRBD2 (5 bases each). The CDR3 is 15 residues long. The V end lost 5 bases, the J end lost 2 bases, and 10 bases lay between the germline ends. Germline assignment: CDR1 LNHDA and CDR2 SQIVND (reference sequence). The CDR3 bases are TGTGCCAGTAGTGGGGGATCGGCTGGGGCCAACGTCCTGACTTTC. Translated, it gives CASSGGSAGANVLTF.